Shown below are 29 T cell receptor beta chains from a single sample sequenced in a study of T cell repertoires in cytomegalovirus infection. MiXCR, run by TCRdb on the reads, gives a single entry per CDR3 protein. This table has some 920,000 distinct CDR3 sequences, 31% appearing once. The antigens for these receptors are not known. Sequenced here: cultured CD8+ T cells from PBMCs, sampled from culture after CMV antigen stimulation. These receptors originate from a human donor in good health (CMV status not recorded). Some clones in this sample may be carry-over from other donors' samples.

This clonotype was counted at least ten times. The chain carries TRBV7-2 and TRBJ2-3; a weak D match, TRBD2 (6 bases). The germline V gene has CDR1 SGHTA and CDR2 FQGNSA. Deletions cut 5 bases from V and 1 base from J, with 10 bases between. The CDR3 covers 14 residues. The CDR3 nucleotides are TGTGCCAGCAGCACGGGACTTCGCACAGATACGCAGTATTTT. Translating gives CASSTGLRTDTQYF.

This clonotype has just a few counts. The V gene is TRBV19, the J gene TRBJ1-1, with a tentative D call TRBD1 (5 bases). This CDR3 is built from 11 residues. From germline, CDR1 is LNHDA and CDR2 SQIVND (reference sequence). The ends were cut back, 7 bases at V and 8 bases at J, with 11 bases in the middle. DNA for the CDR3: TGTGCCAGTACCACTGGGGCCGAAGCTTTCTTT. Translating it yields CASTTGAEAFF.

V and J are TRBV12-3 or TRBV12-4 and TRBJ1-6; a possible D gene is TRBD1 (5 bases). This CDR3 is built from 11 residues. Trimming shortened V by 3 bases and J by 16 bases, and 10 bases separated the two germline ends. The CDR3 protein is CASSFRDQLHF. The DNA for the CDR3 is TGTGCCAGCAGTTTCCGGGACCAACTCCACTTT.

The CDR3 is CSVEYSKYNEQFF. In DNA form, the CDR3 reads TGCAGCGTTGAGTATTCTAAATACAATGAGCAGTTCTTC. The rearrangement joins TRBV29-1 to TRBJ2-1, with unresolved D. CDR1 and CDR2 from the germline V gene are SQVTM and ANQGSEA. Trimming cost V 3 bases and J 4 bases, with 10 bases left between them. This CDR3 is 13 amino acids long.

The CDR3 coding sequence is TGTGCCAGCAGTGCACCTAGGACAGGGGAGATTAACTATGGCTACACCTTC. Translation: CASSAPRTGEINYGYTF. V gene TRBV25-1 combines with J gene TRBJ1-2, with 9 bases aligning to TRBD1. CDR1 and CDR2 from the germline V gene are MGHDK and SYGVNS. The CDR3 covers 17 residues. Unmatched junction bases numbered 10, after V lost 4 bases and J lost 1 base.

This chain connects TRBV7-9 to TRBJ2-1; D gene unclear. CDR3 size: 14 residues. V lost 5 bases to trimming and J lost 7 bases, with 15 bases between them. From germline, CDR1 is SEHNR and CDR2 FQNEAQ (reference sequence). In nucleotides, the CDR3 is TGTGCCAGCAGCGGGGTTTTGAACGGAAATGAGCAGTTCTTC. It yields the protein CASSGVLNGNEQFF.

As DNA, the CDR3 is TGCGCCAGCACCGGGACAGGGGGCTCGGCAGATACGCAGTATTTT. It yields the protein CASTGTGGSADTQYF. V and J are TRBV5-1 and TRBJ2-3, with 12 bases fitting TRBD1. Per germline, CDR1 SGHRS and CDR2 YFSETQ. Trimming took 6 bases from V and 4 from J; bases not matched to a gene: 6. This CDR3 comprises 15 residues.

This chain links TRBV6-2 or TRBV6-3 with TRBJ1-2, with D possibly TRBD1 on 5 matching bases. The CDR3 contains 15 residues. V was shortened by 0 bases and J by 2 bases, with 10 bases between the two germline ends. Per germline, CDR1 MNHEY and CDR2 SVGEGT. The CDR3 DNA reads TGTGCCAGCAGTTACTCAAGGGACCTCAACTATGGCTACACCTTC. This encodes CASSYSRDLNYGYTF.

The J gene is TRBJ2-5, the V gene TRBV7-6; D gene ambiguous. Germline CDR1 is SGHVS and CDR2 is FNYEAQ. The CDR3 totals 11 residues. Trimming took off 5 bases at V and 5 bases at J, with 6 bases between the two ends. The CDR3 is CASSIPETQYF. In nucleotides, the CDR3 is TGTGCCAGCAGCATACCGGAGACCCAGTACTTC.

The chain links TRBV3-1 to TRBJ2-1; a weak D match, TRBD1 (5 bases). V lost 3 bases, J lost 8 bases, and 11 bases lay in between. This CDR3 contains 13 residues. The germline V gene has CDR1 LGHDT and CDR2 YNNKEL (reference sequence). CDR3 protein: CASSHADMYEQFF. For the CDR3, the DNA is TGTGCCAGCAGCCACGCGGACATGTATGAGCAGTTCTTC.

As regards this clonotype: At one end the junction does not follow the germline gene, possibly because of a read error. The chain combines TRBV7-2 with TRBJ1-1; D gene unclear. Germline V gives CDR1 SGHTA, CDR2 FQGNSA. This CDR3 has 15 residues. The CDR3 DNA sequence: TGTGCCAGCAGCACACGGGAAAGAATTAACACTGAAGCTTTCTTC. Its translation is CASSTRERINTEAFF. Combining the CDR3 with reference TRBV7-2 and TRBJ1-1 gives the whole variable domain GAGVSQSPSNKVTEKGKDVELRCDPISGHTALYWYRQSLGQGLEFLIYFQGNSAPDKSGLPSDRFSAERTGGSVSTLTIQRTQQEDSAVYLCASSTRERINTEAFFGQGTRLTVV.

As to this clonotype: Here the CDR3 omits its conserved ending phenylalanine or tryptophan, so a read error is the likely source. This rearrangement joins TRBV7-8 to TRBJ2-1, with TRBD2 identical over 13 bases. V shed 6 bases, J shed 4 bases, and the junction held 3 bases outside the gene matches. From germline, CDR1 is SGHVS and CDR2 FQNEAQ. The CDR3 consists of 15 residues. The DNA for the CDR3 is TGTGCCAGCAGACCACTAGCGGGGGGGTACAATGAGCAGTTCTCC. Amino acid sequence: CASRPLAGGYNEQFS.

This clonotype was observed at least ten times. Relative to the germline gene, one junction end is altered; a read error may explain this. The chain combines TRBV12-3 or TRBV12-4 with TRBJ1-4; 7 bases match TRBD1. The CDR3 contains 14 residues. CDR3 nucleotide sequence: TGTGCCAGCAGCTTAGGGGGCACTAATGAAAAACTGTTTTTT. This codes for CASSLGGTNEKLFF.

V and J are TRBV27 and TRBJ2-7, with a tentative D call TRBD2 (5 bases). Per the germline V gene, CDR1 is MNHEY and CDR2 is SMNVEV (reference sequence). Trimming shortened V by 2 bases and J by 6 bases, and 11 bases separated the two germline ends. The CDR3 is made up of 13 amino acids. The CDR3 sequence is CASSLGRGGEQYF. In DNA form, the CDR3 reads TGTGCCAGCAGTTTAGGTCGGGGTGGCGAGCAGTACTTC.

This clonotype was observed a few times. The chain links TRBV7-9 to TRBJ2-1; no clear D. V lost 5 bases and J lost 0, with 17 bases in between. The CDR3 runs 17 residues. Germline values: CDR1 SEHNR, CDR2 FQNEAQ (reference sequence). This chain's CDR3 is CASSRMGRLSSYNEQFF. The CDR3 nucleotides read TGTGCCAGCAGCCGAATGGGCCGCCTTAGCTCCTACAATGAGCAGTTCTTC.

This chain links TRBV28 with TRBJ1-5; unclear D gene. Germline V lookup: CDR1 MDHEN, CDR2 SYDVKM. V was pared by 3 bases and J by 6 bases, with 12 bases between. The length of the CDR3 is 14 residues. The CDR3 loop reads CASSFASSSQPQHF. CDR3 DNA: TGTGCCAGCAGTTTTGCATCGAGTAGTCAGCCCCAGCATTTT. Full variable domain (outside the CDR3, taken from reference TRBV28 and TRBJ1-5): DVKVTQSSRYLVKRTGEKVFLECVQDMDHENMFWYRQDPGLGLRLIYFSYDVKMKEKGDIPEGYSVSREKKERFSLILESASTNQTSMYLCASSFASSSQPQHFGDGTRLSIL.

This clonotype was seen at least ten times. CDR3 sequence (DNA): TGTGCCAGCAGCTTAGAAGGGCGGCTAGCGGGGGGGGTTGGGACAGATACGCAGTATTTT. This codes for CASSLEGRLAGGVGTDTQYF. The chain links TRBV7-2 to TRBJ2-3; 12 bases map to TRBD2. With 1 base clipped from V and 3 bases from J, the junction kept 14 bases outside the gene matches. The CDR3 sequence is 20 residues long. Germline V lookup: CDR1 SGHTA, CDR2 FQGNSA.

At least ten counts were recorded for this clonotype. V is TRBV29-1 and J is TRBJ2-5, with 7 bases fitting TRBD2. V lost 7 bases to trimming and J lost 1 base; unmatched junction nucleotides: 6. Germline CDR1 and CDR2: SQVTM and ANQGSEA. The CDR3 is 13 amino acids. As DNA, the CDR3 is TGCAGCGCCACCGGGACTATCCAAGAGACCCAGTACTTC. This encodes CSATGTIQETQYF.

In its sample, this clonotype was seen a few times. The rearrangement joins TRBV7-9 to TRBJ1-1; D remains unclear. Germline V lookup: CDR1 SEHNR, CDR2 FQNEAQ (reference sequence). The ends were cut back, 5 bases at V and 7 bases at J, with 5 bases in the middle. The CDR3 sequence is 10 residues long. As DNA, the CDR3 is TGTGCCAGCAGCCCCATTGAAGCTTTCTTT. It encodes CASSPIEAFF.

The V and J genes are TRBV29-1 and TRBJ2-7, with 9 bases fitting TRBD1. This CDR3 is built from 17 residues. CDR1 and CDR2 from the germline V gene are SQVTM and ANQGSEA. V gave up 3 bases and J gave up 7 bases; unmatched junction bases: 19. The CDR3 DNA is TGCAGCGTTGATATAGGGACAGGGTTAAGGGGCCTGCGGGAGCAGTACTTC. It specifies CSVDIGTGLRGLREQYF.

The J gene is TRBJ2-1, the V gene TRBV7-4, with D unresolved. The CDR3 covers 15 residues. V was shortened by 5 bases and J by 1 base, with 12 bases between the two germline ends. Germline V gene data show CDR1 as SGHVT and CDR2 as SQSDAQ. Here the CDR3 reads CASSRVETSYNEQFF. The CDR3 region has the DNA TGTGCCAGCAGCCGCGTCGAGACATCCTACAATGAGCAGTTCTTC.

This clonotype appeared a few times. The V and J genes are TRBV7-9 and TRBJ1-2; D is uncertain. Germline V gene data show CDR1 as SEHNR and CDR2 as FQNEAQ (reference sequence). Trimming took off 5 bases at V and 3 bases at J, with 13 bases between the two ends. There are 14 residues in the CDR3. CDR3 sequence: CASSLDTDYYGYTF. The CDR3 DNA reads as TGTGCCAGCAGCCTAGACACCGATTACTATGGCTACACCTTC.

This clonotype was counted ten times or more. CDR3 protein: CASSLGQLTSYNEQFF. The CDR3 DNA reads as TGTGCCAGCAGCTTAGGCCAGCTAACCTCCTACAATGAGCAGTTCTTC. V is TRBV7-6 and J is TRBJ2-1; no clear D gene. The CDR3 extends over 16 amino acids. V was shortened by 1 base and J by 0 bases, with 10 bases between the two germline ends. Germline V gene sequence: CDR1 SGHVS, CDR2 FNYEAQ.

The chain joins TRBV12-3 or TRBV12-4 to TRBJ2-6; D unresolved. This CDR3 spans 16 amino acids. The V and J ends lost 7 bases and 4 bases respectively, with 17 bases between them. The CDR3 DNA reads TGTGCCAGCACCCCGAAGGTGATGCTGGGGGCCAACGTCCTGACTTTC. As protein: CASTPKVMLGANVLTF.

This clonotype was observed at least ten times. A junction end diverges from the germline sequence, so it may reflect a read error. The rearrangement uses TRBV4-1 and TRBJ2-1; 7 nucleotides line up with TRBD1. The germline V gene encodes CDR1 MGHRA and CDR2 YSYEKL. This CDR3 is built from 11 residues. The CDR3: CASSQGDEQFF. Written as DNA, the CDR3 is TGTGCCAGCAGCCAGGGGGATGAGCAGTTCTTC.

The genes are TRBV19 and TRBJ1-6, with unresolved D. Trimming removed 7 bases at V and 7 bases at J, with 17 bases between. The CDR3 loop spans 15 amino acids. CDR1 is LNHDA, CDR2 SQIVND, per germline (reference sequence). The CDR3 is CASTILDRTNSPLHF. The CDR3 DNA sequence: TGTGCCAGTACCATTCTTGACCGGACCAATTCACCCCTCCACTTT.

The chain carries TRBV7-9 and TRBJ1-2; D is unclear. V was cut by 4 bases and J by 2 bases, with 17 bases left in between. Germline assignment: CDR1 SEHNR and CDR2 FQNEAQ (reference sequence). CDR3 size: 16 residues. CDR3 protein: CASSSAGRSSNYGYTF. In DNA, the CDR3 is TGTGCCAGCAGCTCCGCCGGGAGATCCTCAAACTATGGCTACACCTTC.

The gene calls are TRBV28 and TRBJ2-3; D unresolved. The germline CDR1 and CDR2 sequences are MDHEN and SYDVKM. This CDR3 region has 12 residues. V shed 5 bases and J shed 7 bases, with 10 bases lying between them. CDR3 amino acids: CASSPLWNTQYF. Written as DNA, the CDR3 is TGTGCCAGCAGTCCCCTATGGAATACGCAGTATTTT.

Ten or more counts support this clonotype. One end of the junction is discordant with germline, which a read error may explain. J is TRBJ2-3 and V is TRBV27; 9 positions match TRBD1. The CDR3 runs to 15 residues. Germline loops: CDR1 MNHEY, CDR2 SMNVEV (reference sequence). The CDR3 nucleotides are TGCGCCAGCAGCCTCCGGGACAGGGGCACAGATACGCAGTATTTT. Translating it yields CASSLRDRGTDTQYF.